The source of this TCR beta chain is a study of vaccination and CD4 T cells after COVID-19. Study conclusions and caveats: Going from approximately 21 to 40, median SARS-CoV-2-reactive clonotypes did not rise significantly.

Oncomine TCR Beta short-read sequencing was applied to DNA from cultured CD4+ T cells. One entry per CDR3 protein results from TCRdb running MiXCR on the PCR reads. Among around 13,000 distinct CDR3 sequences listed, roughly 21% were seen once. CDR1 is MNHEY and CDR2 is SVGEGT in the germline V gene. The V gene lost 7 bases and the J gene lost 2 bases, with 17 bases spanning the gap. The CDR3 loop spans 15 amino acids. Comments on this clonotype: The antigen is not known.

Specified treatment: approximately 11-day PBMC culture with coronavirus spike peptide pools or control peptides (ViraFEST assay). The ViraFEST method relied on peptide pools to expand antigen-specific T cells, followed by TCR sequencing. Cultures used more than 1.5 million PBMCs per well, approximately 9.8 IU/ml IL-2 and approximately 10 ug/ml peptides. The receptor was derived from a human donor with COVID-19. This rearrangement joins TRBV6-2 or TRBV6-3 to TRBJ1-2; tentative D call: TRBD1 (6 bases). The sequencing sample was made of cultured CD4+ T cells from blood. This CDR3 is CASTLRTDRNYGYTF. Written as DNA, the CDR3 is TGTGCCAGCACACTCAGGACAGATAGGAACTATGGCTACACCTTC.